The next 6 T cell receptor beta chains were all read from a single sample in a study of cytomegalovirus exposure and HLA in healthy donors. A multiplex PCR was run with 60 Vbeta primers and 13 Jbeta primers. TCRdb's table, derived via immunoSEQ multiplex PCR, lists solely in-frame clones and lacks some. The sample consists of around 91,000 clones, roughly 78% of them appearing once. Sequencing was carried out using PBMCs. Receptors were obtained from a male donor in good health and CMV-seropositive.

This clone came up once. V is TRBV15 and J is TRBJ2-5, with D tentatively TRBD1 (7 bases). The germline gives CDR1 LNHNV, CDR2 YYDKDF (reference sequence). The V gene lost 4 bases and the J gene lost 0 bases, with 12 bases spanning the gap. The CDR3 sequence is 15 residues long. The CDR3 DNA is TGTGCCACCAGCACAGGGGGGACGTACCAAGAGACCCAGTACTTC. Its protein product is CATSTGGTYQETQYF.

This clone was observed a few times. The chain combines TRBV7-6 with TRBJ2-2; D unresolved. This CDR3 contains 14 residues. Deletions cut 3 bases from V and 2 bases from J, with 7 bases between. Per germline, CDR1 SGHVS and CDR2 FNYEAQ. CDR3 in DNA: TGTGCCAGCAGCTTCCAGGTTAACACCGGGGAGCTGTTTTTT. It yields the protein CASSFQVNTGELFF. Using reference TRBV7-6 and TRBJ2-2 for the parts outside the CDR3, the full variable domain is GAGVSQSPRYKVTKRGQDVALRCDPISGHVSLYWYRQALGQGPEFLTYFNYEAQQDKSGLPNDRFSAERPEGSISTLTIQRTEQRDSAMYRCASSFQVNTGELFFGEGSRLTVL.

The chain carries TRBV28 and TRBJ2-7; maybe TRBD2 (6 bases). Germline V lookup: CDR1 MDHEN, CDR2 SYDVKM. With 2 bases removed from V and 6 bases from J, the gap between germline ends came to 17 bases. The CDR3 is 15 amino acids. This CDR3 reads CASSLGSGQTSEQYF. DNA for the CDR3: TGTGCCAGCAGTTTAGGCAGCGGGCAGACAAGCGAGCAGTACTTC.

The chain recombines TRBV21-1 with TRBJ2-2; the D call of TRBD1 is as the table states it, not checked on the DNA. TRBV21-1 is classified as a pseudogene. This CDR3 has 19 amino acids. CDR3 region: CASSKGLNKGPVNTGELFF. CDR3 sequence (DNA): TGTGCCAGCAGCAAAGGCCTCAACAAGGGGCCCGTGAACACCGGGGAGCTGTTTTTT.

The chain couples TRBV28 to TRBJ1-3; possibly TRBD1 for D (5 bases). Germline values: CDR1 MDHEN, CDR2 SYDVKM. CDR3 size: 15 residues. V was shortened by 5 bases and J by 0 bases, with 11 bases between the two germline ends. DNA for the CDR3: TGTGCCAGCAGTCCTCCGGACACCTCTGGAAACACCATATATTTT. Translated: CASSPPDTSGNTIYF.

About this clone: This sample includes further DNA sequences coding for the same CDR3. The CDR3 nucleotides are TGTGCCAGCAGCTTACTTAGCACAGATACGCAGTATTTT. Amino acids: CASSLLSTDTQYF. J is TRBJ2-3 and V is TRBV7-9; D not certain. The germline V gene encodes CDR1 SEHNR and CDR2 FQNEAQ (reference sequence). The CDR3 has 13 residues. V was shortened by 2 bases and J by 0 bases, with 3 bases between the two germline ends.